Each of the 9 T cell receptor beta chains below was sequenced from the same sample in a study of blood T cell repertoires in COVID-19. TCRdb's table, derived via immunoSEQ multiplex PCR, lists solely in-frame clones and lacks some. In the table there are 150,000 to 200,000 clones, around four fifths of which are singletons. Sequencing was done on a sample of peripheral blood. The receptors derive from a woman older than 75 with active or convalescent COVID-19.

V usage is TRBV7-2 and J usage is TRBJ1-5, with a tentative D call TRBD1 (6 bases). The CDR3 totals 14 residues. Germline CDR1 is SGHTA and CDR2 is FQGNSA. The ends were cut back, 5 bases at V and 6 bases at J, with 14 bases in the middle. This CDR3 reads CASSIRQVGQPQHF. CDR3 coding DNA: TGTGCCAGCAGCATCCGACAGGTGGGTCAGCCCCAGCATTTT.

The chain is built from TRBV6-6 and TRBJ2-3, with no clear D. The V end was cut by 0 bases, the J end by 0 bases, with 10 bases between. The CDR3 loop spans 16 amino acids. The V gene's germline CDR1 is MNHNY and CDR2 SVGAGI (reference sequence). The CDR3 sequence is CASSYSERFSTDTQYF. In nucleotides, the CDR3 is TGTGCCAGCAGTTACTCAGAGCGCTTTAGCACAGATACGCAGTATTTT.

The chain has TRBV6-2 or TRBV6-3 and TRBJ1-2; no reliable D call. The CDR3 runs 13 residues. CDR1 and CDR2 (germline): MNHEY, SVGEGT. The ends were cut back, 2 bases at V and 4 bases at J, with 8 bases in the middle. The CDR3 region is CASSYTQFYGYTF. CDR3 nucleotides: TGTGCCAGCAGTTACACCCAGTTCTATGGCTACACCTTC.

The chain employs TRBV30 and TRBJ1-4; 10 bases line up with TRBD1. This CDR3 is 16 amino acids long. After removal of 5 bases from V and 3 bases from J, the junction contained 9 bases not matched to a gene. Germline CDR1 reads GTSNPN; CDR2 reads SVGIG (reference sequence). CDR3 protein: CAWGRRGTGANEKLFF. CDR3 sequence (DNA): TGTGCCTGGGGAAGAAGGGGGACAGGGGCTAATGAAAAACTGTTTTTT.

CDR3: CASSLAGGEYQPQHF. The CDR3 DNA sequence: TGTGCCAGCAGCTTAGCGGGGGGGGAGTATCAGCCCCAGCATTTT. The rearrangement links TRBV7-2 to TRBJ1-5, with D possibly matching TRBD1 (5 bases). The CDR3 is made up of 15 amino acids. Trimming took 0 bases from V and 5 from J, leaving 11 bases between them. Germline V CDR1 and CDR2: SGHTA, FQGNSA. Filled out from reference TRBV7-2 and TRBJ1-5, the complete variable domain reads GAGVSQSPSNKVTEKGKDVELRCDPISGHTALYWYRQSLGQGLEFLIYFQGNSAPDKSGLPSDRFSAERTGGSVSTLTIQRTQQEDSAVYLCASSLAGGEYQPQHFGDGTRLSIL.

This clone appeared a few times. V and J are TRBV13 and TRBJ2-2; TRBD1 matches 11 bases. The CDR3 is made up of 16 amino acids. Germline V gives CDR1 PRHDT, CDR2 FYEKMQ (reference sequence). The V segment lost 6 bases and the J segment 7 bases; nucleotides outside the gene matches: 10. The CDR3 nucleotides read TGTGCCAGCAGATTACCCGGACAGGGGGCGAGCGGGGAGCTGTTTTTT. Translating it yields CASRLPGQGASGELFF. Full variable domain (missing parts from reference TRBV13 and TRBJ2-2): AAGVIQSPRHLIKEKRETATLKCYPIPRHDTVYWYQQGPGQDPQFLISFYEKMQSDKGSIPDRFSAQQFSDYHSELNMSSLELGDSALYFCASRLPGQGASGELFFGEGSRLTVL.

This chain uses TRBV5-1 with TRBJ2-3; perhaps TRBD2 as D (6 bases). V was pared by 6 bases and J by 2 bases, with 16 bases between. Germline lookup yields CDR1 SGHRS and CDR2 YFSETQ. CDR3 length equals 15 residues. CDR3 sequence reads: CASIADGGPTDTQYF. CDR3 nucleotide sequence: TGCGCCAGCATCGCGGACGGGGGTCCCACAGATACGCAGTATTTT.

V gene TRBV6-1 combines with J gene TRBJ1-1; D may be TRBD1 (5 bases). This CDR3 has 15 residues. Germline V gives CDR1 MNHNS, CDR2 SASEGT. Trimming took 3 bases from V and 0 from J, leaving 11 bases between them. The CDR3 region has the DNA TGTGCCAGCAGTGAGACGACAGCAATGAACACTGAAGCTTTCTTT. It encodes CASSETTAMNTEAFF.

This clone was seen only once. The chain combines TRBV9 with TRBJ1-1; 8 positions agree with TRBD1. CDR3 length equals 14 residues. With 1 base clipped from V and 2 bases from J, the junction kept 1 base outside the gene matches. Looked up from germline, CDR1 is SGDLS and CDR2 is YYNGEE. CDR3 DNA sequence: TGTGCCAGCAGCGTAACAGGGGGTAACACTGAAGCTTTCTTT. It yields the protein CASSVTGGNTEAFF.